This passage covers 10 T cell receptor beta chains from one sample sequenced in a study of blood T cell repertoires in COVID-19 (dated by TCRdb to about 2020). The library was generated by the immunoSEQ multiplex PCR assay. TCRdb obtained this table from immuneACCESS and retained in-frame rearrangements with V and J assigned. These tables miss some clones; where compared with another copy, unresolved V genes account for less than half of the shortfall, and the remainder is unexplained. This sample has some 51,000 clones in its table, and 88% of those were observed once. The ten largest account for approximately 9.6% of the sample. The sequencing sample was made of peripheral blood. These receptors were obtained from a man aged 45-60 years with active COVID-19.

The chain employs TRBV11-3 and TRBJ2-5, with TRBD2 matching 11 bases. J gave up 5 bases and V 1 base, and 12 bases lay outside the gene matches. Germline values: CDR1 SGHNT, CDR2 YENEEA. The CDR3 spans 18 residues. The CDR3 here is CASSLGDAGRLAGETQYF. The CDR3 DNA reads TGTGCCAGCAGCTTAGGGGACGCGGGGAGACTAGCGGGGGAGACCCAGTACTTC.

The genes are TRBV4-2 and TRBJ2-6; D is uncertain. Germline V CDR1 and CDR2: LGHNA, YNFKEQ. CDR3 size: 14 residues. V shed 4 bases and J shed 0 bases, with 4 bases lying between them. DNA for the CDR3: TGTGCCAGCAGCCCGTCCTCTGGGGCCAACGTCCTGACTTTC. This gives the protein CASSPSSGANVLTF.

This clone was detected a few times. This chain uses TRBV2 with TRBJ1-5, with D uncertain. The CDR3 spans 14 residues. Germline CDR1 and CDR2: SNHLY and FYNNEI. Trimming took 3 bases from V and 3 from J, leaving 9 bases between them. The CDR3 loop reads CASSEVQVNQPQHF. CDR3 coding DNA: TGTGCCAGCAGTGAGGTGCAGGTCAATCAGCCCCAGCATTTT. Variable domain in full (rest from reference TRBV2 and TRBJ1-5): EPEVTQTPSHQVTQMGQEVILRCVPISNHLYFYWYRQILGQKVEFLVSFYNNEISEKSEIFDDQFSVERPDGSNFTLKIRSTKLEDSAMYFCASSEVQVNQPQHFGDGTRLSIL.

This clone was detected only a few times. The genes are TRBV9 and TRBJ2-2; weak D call: TRBD1 (6 bases). The CDR3 covers 19 residues. CDR1 and CDR2 (germline): SGDLS, YYNGEE. Trimming pared 0 bases from V and 3 bases from J, leaving 21 bases between. The CDR3 reads CASSVADRNNLIYTGELFF. DNA for the CDR3: TGTGCCAGCAGCGTAGCGGACAGAAACAACCTCATTTACACCGGGGAGCTGTTTTTT.

The chain joins TRBV6-4 to TRBJ1-1; 9 positions agree with TRBD1. There are 15 residues in the CDR3. Germline CDR1 and CDR2: MRHNA and SNTAGT. V dropped 6 bases and J dropped 5; count of bases not matched to a gene: 10. In DNA, the CDR3 is TGTGCCAGCAGCCCCAACAGGGGGCAGAAGACTGAAGCTTTCTTT. This translates into CASSPNRGQKTEAFF.

The CDR3 region has the DNA TGTGCCAGCAGTTTGGTGACTAGCGGGAGCAATGAGCAGTTCTTC. Protein: CASSLVTSGSNEQFF. J is TRBJ2-1 and V is TRBV28; TRBD2 matches at 12 bases. V gave up 3 bases and J gave up 6 bases; unmatched junction bases: 3. The CDR3 is 15 amino acids. Germline CDR1 is MDHEN and CDR2 is SYDVKM.

The rearrangement joins TRBV18 to TRBJ1-2, with unresolved D. V lost 2 bases and J lost 4, with 14 bases in between. The CDR3 length is 15 residues. From germline, CDR1 is KGHSH and CDR2 LQKENI. CDR3 sequence: CASSPTGREGYGYTF. The CDR3 DNA is TGTGCCAGCTCACCAACGGGGAGGGAAGGCTATGGCTACACCTTC. The full variable domain, completed using reference TRBV18 and TRBJ1-2, is NAGVMQNPRHLVRRRGQEARLRCSPMKGHSHVYWYRQLPEEGLKFMVYLQKENIIDESGMPKERFSAEFPKEGPSILRIQQVVRGDSAAYFCASSPTGREGYGYTFGSGTRLTVV.

J is TRBJ2-3 and V is TRBV12-5; the D gene is possibly TRBD1 (5 bases). CDR1 and CDR2 from the germline V gene are LGHNT and FRNRAP. The CDR3 runs 14 residues. The V and J ends lost 6 bases and 2 bases respectively, with 12 bases between them. CDR3 in amino acids: CASGKGLDTDTQYF. The CDR3 coding sequence is TGTGCTAGTGGAAAGGGGTTGGACACAGATACGCAGTATTTT.

This chain links TRBV14 with TRBJ1-6; the match to TRBD1 covers 7 bases. Germline lookup yields CDR1 SGHDN and CDR2 FVKESK. V trimming: 4 bases; J trimming: 0 bases; junction bases outside the gene matches: 9. This CDR3 is 18 amino acids long. The CDR3 DNA sequence: TGTGCCAGCAGCCTCGGGGGGGACAGCAGCTCCTATAATTCACCCCTCCACTTT. It specifies CASSLGGDSSSYNSPLHF.

Here the CDR3 reads CASSFPGQGQPQHF. CDR3 sequence (DNA): TGTGCCAGCAGCTTCCCGGGACAGGGTCAGCCCCAGCATTTT. The rearrangement uses TRBV7-9 and TRBJ1-5; TRBD1 aligns across 9 bases. The CDR3 runs 14 residues. The J segment lost 6 bases and the V segment lost 3 bases, leaving 3 bases of the junction unmatched. Germline lookup yields CDR1 SEHNR and CDR2 FQNEAQ (reference sequence).